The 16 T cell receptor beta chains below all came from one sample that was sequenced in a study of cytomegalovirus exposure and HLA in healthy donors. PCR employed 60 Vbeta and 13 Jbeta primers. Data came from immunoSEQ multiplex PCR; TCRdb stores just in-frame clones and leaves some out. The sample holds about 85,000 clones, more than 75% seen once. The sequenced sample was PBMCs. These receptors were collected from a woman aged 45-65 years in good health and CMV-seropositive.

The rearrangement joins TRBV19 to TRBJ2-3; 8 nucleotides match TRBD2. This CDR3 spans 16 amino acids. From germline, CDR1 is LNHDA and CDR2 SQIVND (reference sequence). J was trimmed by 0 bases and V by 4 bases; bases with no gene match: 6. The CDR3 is CASSTGTRRSTDTQYF. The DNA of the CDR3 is TGTGCCAGTAGTACCGGGACTAGGCGTAGCACAGATACGCAGTATTTT. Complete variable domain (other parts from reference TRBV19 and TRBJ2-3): DGGITQSPKYLFRKEGQNVTLSCEQNLNHDAMYWYRQDPGQGLRLIYYSQIVNDFQKGDIAEGYSVSREKKESFPLTVTSAQKNPTAFYLCASSTGTRRSTDTQYFGPGTRLTVL.

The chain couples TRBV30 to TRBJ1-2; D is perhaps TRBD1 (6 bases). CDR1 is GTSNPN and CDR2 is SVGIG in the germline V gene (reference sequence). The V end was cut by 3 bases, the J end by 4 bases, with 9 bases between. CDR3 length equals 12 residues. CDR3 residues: CAWRTGSYGYTF. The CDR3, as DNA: TGTGCCTGGAGAACAGGGAGCTATGGCTACACCTTC.

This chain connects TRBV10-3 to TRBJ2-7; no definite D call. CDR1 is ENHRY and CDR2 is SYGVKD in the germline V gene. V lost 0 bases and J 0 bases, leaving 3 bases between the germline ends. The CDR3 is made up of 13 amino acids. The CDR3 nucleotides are TGTGCCATCAGTGAGTCCGACTCCTACGAGCAGTACGTC. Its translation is CAISESDSYEQYV.

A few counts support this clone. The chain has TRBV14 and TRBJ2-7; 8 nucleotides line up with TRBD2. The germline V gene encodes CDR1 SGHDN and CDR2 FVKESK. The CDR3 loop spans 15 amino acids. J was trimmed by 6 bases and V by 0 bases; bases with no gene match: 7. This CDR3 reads CASSQDGREGREQYV. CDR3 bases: TGTGCCAGCAGCCAAGATGGTCGGGAGGGCCGCGAGCAGTACGTC.

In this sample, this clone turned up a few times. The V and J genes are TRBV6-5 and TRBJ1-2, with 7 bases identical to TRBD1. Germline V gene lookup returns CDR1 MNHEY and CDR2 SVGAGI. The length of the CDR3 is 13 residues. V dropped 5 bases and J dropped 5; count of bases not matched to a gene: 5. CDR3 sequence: CASSRGTEYGYTF. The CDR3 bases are TGTGCCAGCAGTCGAGGGACAGAGTATGGCTACACCTTC.

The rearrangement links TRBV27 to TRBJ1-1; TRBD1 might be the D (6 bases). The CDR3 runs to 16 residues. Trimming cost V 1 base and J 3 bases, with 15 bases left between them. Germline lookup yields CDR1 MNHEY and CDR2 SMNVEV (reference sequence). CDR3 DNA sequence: TGTGCCAGCAGTTTATATGCCATCCCAGGGGACACTGAAGCTTTCTTT. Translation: CASSLYAIPGDTEAFF.

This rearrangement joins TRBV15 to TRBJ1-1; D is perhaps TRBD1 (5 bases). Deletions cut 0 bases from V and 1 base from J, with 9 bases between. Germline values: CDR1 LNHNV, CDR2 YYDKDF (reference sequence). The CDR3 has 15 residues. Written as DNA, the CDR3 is TGTGCCACCAGCAGAGATTTCGGGGGGAACACTGAAGCTTTCTTT. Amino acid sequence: CATSRDFGGNTEAFF.

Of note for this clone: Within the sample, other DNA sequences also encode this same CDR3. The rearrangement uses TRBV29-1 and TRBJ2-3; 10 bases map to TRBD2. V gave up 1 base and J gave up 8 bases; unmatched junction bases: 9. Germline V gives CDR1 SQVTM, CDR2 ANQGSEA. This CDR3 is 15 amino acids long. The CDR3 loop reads CSVEVSGRGSGTQYF. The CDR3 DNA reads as TGCAGCGTTGAAGTAAGCGGGAGGGGTTCGGGTACGCAGTATTTT.

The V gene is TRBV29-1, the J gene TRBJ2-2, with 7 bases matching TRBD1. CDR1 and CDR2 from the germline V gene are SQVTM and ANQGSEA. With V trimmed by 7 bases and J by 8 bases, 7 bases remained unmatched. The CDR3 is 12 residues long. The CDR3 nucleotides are TGCAGCGCACGGACAGGCCCTGGGGAGCTGTTTTTT. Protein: CSARTGPGELFF.

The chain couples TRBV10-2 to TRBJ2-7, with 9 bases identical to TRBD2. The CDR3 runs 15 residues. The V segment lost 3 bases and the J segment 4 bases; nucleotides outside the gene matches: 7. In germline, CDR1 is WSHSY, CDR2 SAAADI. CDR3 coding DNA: TGCGCCAGCAGTGAACGTGGACTAGCGAGATACGAGCAGTACTTC. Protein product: CASSERGLARYEQYF.

In nucleotides, the CDR3 is TGTGCCAGCAGAATTACCTCGGGGGGGAGTCGGGGCTACACCTTC. Translating it yields CASRITSGGSRGYTF. The chain has TRBV27 and TRBJ1-2; D is possibly TRBD1 (5 bases). Germline CDR1 MNHEY, CDR2 SMNVEV (reference sequence). V lost 6 bases, J lost 8 bases, and 22 bases lay in between. The CDR3 has 15 amino acids.

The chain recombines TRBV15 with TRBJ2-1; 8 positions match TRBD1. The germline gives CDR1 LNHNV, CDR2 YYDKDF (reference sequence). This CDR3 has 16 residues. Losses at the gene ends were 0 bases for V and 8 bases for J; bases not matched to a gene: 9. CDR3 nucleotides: TGTGCCACCAGCAGAGATAGGGGGACAGGTGCCTATGAGCAGTTCTTC. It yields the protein CATSRDRGTGAYEQFF.

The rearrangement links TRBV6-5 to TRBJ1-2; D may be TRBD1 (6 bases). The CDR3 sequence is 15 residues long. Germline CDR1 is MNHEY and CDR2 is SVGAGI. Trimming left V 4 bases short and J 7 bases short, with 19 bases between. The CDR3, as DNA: TGTGCCAGCAGTTTGGTCGTGGGGGGGGCGAGTGGCTACACCTTC. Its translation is CASSLVVGGASGYTF.

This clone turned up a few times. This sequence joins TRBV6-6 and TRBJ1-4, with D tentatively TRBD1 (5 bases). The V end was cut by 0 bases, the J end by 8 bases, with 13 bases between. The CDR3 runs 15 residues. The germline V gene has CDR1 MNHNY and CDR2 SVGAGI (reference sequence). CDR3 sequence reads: CASSYSGQGGEKLFF. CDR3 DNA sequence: TGTGCCAGCAGTTACTCGGGGCAGGGTGGGGAAAAACTGTTTTTT.

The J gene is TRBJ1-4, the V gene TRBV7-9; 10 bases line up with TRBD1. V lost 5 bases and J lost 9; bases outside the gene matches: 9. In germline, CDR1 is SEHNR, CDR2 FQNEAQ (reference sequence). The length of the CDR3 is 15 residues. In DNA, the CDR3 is TGTGCCAGCAGCCCTTCGGGACAGGGGCTTCAAAAACTGTTTTTT. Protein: CASSPSGQGLQKLFF.

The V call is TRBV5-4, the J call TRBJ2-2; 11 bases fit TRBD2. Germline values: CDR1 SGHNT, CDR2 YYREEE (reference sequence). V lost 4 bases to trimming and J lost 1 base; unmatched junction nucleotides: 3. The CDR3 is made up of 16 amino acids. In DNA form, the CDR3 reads TGTGCCAGCAGCCCAACTAGCGGGGGGAACACCGGGGAGCTGTTTTTT. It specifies CASSPTSGGNTGELFF.